This T cell receptor (beta chain) was identified in a study of T cell repertoires in cytomegalovirus infection. Germline assignment: CDR1 SGHTA and CDR2 FQGNSA. The length of the CDR3 is 13 residues. Trimming took 3 bases from V and 13 from J, leaving 15 bases between them. TCRdb re-analysed the reads in MiXCR, keeping a single row per CDR3 protein. The data hold 85,000 to 120,000 distinct CDR3 sequences, with approximately 17% observed a single time. Regarding the study as a whole: Ex vivo responses were dominated by HLA-C-restricted CMV-specific TCR beta clonotypes.

In its sample, this clonotype was seen many times. Its target is unknown. The V and J genes are TRBV7-2 and TRBJ1-4, with a weak D call TRBD1 (5 bases). What was sequenced was PBMCs. This sequence was found in a human donor in good health (CMV status not recorded). Some clones in this sample may be carry-over from other donors' samples. The CDR3 DNA is TGTGCCAGCAGCTTGTCCGGGGGAGAACGACTGTTTTTT. It encodes CASSLSGGERLFF.